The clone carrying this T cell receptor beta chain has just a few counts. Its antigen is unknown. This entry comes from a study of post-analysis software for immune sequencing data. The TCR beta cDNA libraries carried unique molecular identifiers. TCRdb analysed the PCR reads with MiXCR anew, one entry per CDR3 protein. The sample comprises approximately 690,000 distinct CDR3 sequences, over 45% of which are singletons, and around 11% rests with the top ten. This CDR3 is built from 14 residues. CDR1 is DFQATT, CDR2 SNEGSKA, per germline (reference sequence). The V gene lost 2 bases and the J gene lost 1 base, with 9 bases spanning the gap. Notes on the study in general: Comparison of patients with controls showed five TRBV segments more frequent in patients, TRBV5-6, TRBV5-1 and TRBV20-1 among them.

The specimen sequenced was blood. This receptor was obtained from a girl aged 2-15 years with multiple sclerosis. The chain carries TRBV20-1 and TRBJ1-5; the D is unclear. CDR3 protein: CSARPGLSNQPQHF. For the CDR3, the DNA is TGCAGTGCTAGACCGGGTTTGAGCAATCAGCCCCAGCATTTT.